This T cell receptor (beta chain) is from a study of response to subunit inactivated influenza vaccine. The CDR3 contains 13 residues. V shed 3 bases and J shed 6 bases, with 9 bases lying between them. Germline V CDR1 and CDR2: LNHDA, SQIVND (reference sequence). TCRdb fed the RT-PCR reads into MiXCR, producing one record per CDR3 protein. The sample has about 650,000 distinct CDR3 sequences; less than 20% are singletons. As regards this clonotype: Its antigen is unknown.

Study-level findings and limits: Researchers suggested that each seasonal influenza vaccination recruits few new T cells.

The sample here was PBMCs from blood, taken about 13 days after vaccination. The receptor comes from a man aged 50-60 years who received an inactivated influenza vaccine. The rearrangement links TRBV19 to TRBJ1-5; possible D gene TRBD1, 5 bases. Here the CDR3 DNA reads TGTGCCAGTAGTATTCGGGGCACTCAGCCCCAGCATTTT. It specifies CASSIRGTQPQHF.